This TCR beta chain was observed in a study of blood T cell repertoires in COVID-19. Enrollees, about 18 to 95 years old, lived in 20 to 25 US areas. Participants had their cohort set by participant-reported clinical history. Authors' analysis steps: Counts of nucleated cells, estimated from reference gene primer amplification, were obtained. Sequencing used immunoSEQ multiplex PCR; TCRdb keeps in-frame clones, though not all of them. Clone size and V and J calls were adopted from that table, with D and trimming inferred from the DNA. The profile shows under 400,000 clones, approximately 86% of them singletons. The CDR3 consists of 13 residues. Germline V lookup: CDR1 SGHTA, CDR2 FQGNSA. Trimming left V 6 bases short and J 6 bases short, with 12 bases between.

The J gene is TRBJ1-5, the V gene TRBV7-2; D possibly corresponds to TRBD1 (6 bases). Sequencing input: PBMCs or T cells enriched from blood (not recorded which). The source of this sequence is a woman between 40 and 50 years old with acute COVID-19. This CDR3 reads CASRATGSQPQHF. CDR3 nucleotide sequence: TGTGCCAGCAGGGCCACAGGGTCTCAGCCCCAGCATTTT.